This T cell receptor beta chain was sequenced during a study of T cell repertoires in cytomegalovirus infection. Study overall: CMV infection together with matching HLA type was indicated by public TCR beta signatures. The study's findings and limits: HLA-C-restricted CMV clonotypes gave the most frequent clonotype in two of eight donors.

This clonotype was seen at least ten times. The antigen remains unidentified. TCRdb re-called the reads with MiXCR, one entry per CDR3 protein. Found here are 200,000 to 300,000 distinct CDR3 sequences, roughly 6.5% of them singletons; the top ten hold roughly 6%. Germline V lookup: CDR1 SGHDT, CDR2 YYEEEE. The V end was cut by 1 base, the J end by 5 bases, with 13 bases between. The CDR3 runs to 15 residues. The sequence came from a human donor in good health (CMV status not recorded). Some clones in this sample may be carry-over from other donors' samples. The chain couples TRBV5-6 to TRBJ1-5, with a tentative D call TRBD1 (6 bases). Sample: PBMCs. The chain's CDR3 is CASSLLQGLDQPQHF. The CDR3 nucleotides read TGTGCCAGCAGCTTGTTGCAGGGGCTCGATCAGCCCCAGCATTTT. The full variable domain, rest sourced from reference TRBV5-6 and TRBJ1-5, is DAGVTQSPTHLIKTRGQQVTLRCSPKSGHDTVSWYQQALGQGPQFIFQYYEEEERQRGNFPDRFSGHQFPNYSSELNVNALLLGDSALYLCASSLLQGLDQPQHFGDGTRLSIL.